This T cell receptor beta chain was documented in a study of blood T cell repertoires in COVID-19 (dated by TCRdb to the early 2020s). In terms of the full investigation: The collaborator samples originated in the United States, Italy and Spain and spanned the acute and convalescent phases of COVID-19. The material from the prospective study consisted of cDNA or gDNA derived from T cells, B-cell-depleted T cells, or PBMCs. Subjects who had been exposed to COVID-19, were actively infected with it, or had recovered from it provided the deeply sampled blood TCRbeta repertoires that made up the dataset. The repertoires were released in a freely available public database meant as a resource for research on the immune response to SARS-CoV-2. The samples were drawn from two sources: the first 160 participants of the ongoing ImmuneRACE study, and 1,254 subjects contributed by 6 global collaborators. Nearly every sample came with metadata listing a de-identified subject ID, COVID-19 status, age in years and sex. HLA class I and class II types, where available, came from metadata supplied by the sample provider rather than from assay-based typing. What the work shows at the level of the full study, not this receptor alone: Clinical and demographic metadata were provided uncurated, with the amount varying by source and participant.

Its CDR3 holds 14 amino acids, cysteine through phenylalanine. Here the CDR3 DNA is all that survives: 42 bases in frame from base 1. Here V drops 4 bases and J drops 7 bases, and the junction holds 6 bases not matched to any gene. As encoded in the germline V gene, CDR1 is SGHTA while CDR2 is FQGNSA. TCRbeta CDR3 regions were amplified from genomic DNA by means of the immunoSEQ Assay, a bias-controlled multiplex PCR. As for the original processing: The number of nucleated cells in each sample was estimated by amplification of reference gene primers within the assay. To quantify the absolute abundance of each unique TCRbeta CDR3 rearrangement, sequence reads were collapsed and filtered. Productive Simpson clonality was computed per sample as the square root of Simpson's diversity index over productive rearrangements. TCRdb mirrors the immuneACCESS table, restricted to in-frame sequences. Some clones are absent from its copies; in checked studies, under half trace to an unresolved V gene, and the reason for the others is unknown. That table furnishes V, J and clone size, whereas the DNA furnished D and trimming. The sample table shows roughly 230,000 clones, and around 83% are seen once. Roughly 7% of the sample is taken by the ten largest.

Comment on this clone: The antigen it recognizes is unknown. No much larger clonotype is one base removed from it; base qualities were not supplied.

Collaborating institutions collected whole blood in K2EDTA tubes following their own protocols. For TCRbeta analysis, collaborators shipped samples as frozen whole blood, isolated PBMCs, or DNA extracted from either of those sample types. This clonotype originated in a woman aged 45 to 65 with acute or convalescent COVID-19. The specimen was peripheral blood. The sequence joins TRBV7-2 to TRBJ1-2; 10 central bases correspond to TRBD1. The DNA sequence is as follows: TGTGCCAGCAGCTCGGGGACAGGGGAGGCTGGCTACACCTTC. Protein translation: CASSSGTGEAGYTF.